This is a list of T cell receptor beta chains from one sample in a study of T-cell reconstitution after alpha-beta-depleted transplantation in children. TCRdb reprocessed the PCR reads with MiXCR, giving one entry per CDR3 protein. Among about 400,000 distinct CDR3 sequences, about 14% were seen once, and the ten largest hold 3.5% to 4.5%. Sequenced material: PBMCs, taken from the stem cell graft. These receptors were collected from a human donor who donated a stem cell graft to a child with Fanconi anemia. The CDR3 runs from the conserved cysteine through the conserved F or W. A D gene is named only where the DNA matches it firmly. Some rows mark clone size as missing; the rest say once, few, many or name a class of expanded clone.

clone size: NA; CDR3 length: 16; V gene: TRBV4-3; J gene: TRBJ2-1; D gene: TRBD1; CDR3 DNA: TGCGCCAGCAGCCAAGGGGACAGGGAATTCTACAATGAGCAGTTCTTC; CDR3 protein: CASSQGDREFYNEQFF
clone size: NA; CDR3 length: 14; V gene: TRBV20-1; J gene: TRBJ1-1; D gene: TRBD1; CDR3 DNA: TGCAGTGCAGTGACGTGGGACAGGGACACTGAAGCTTTCTTT; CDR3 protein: CSAVTWDRDTEAFF
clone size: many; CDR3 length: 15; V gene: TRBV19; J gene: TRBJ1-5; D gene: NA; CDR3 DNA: TGTGCCAGTACAGATGCCTCGGGTGACAATCAGCCCCAGCATTTT; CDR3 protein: CASTDASGDNQPQHF
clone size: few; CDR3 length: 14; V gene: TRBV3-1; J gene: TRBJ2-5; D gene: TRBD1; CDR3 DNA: TGTGCCAGCAGCCAGGACAGGGTAGGAATGGTCCAGTACTTC; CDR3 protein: CASSQDRVGMVQYF
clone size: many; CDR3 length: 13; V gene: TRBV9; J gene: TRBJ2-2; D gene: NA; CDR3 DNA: TGTGCCAGCAGCGTAGAGCCAACCGGGGAGCTGTTTTTT; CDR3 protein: CASSVEPTGELFF
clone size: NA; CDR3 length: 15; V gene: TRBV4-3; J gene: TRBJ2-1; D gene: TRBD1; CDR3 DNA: TGCGCCAGCAGCCTAGGGGGCGAAATCAACAATGAGCAGTTCTTC; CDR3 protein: CASSLGGEINNEQFF
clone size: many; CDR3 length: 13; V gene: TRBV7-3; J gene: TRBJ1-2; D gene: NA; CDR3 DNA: TGTGCCAGCAGTCAAGGGGCAGGGTATGGCTACACCTTC; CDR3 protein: CASSQGAGYGYTF
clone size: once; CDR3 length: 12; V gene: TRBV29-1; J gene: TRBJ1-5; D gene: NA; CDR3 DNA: TGCGGCGTCGGGACGGCCAATCAGCCCCAGCATTTT; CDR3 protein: CGVGTANQPQHF
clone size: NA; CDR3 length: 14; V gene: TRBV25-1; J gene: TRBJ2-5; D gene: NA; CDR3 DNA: TGTGCCAGCAGTGATCATACCGACCAAGAGACCCAGTACTTC; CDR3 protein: CASSDHTDQETQYF
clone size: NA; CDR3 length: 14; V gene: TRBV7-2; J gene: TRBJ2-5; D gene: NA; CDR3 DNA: TGTGCCAGCAGCTTAAGTAGCAGGGAAGAGACCCAGTACTTC; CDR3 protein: CASSLSSREETQYF
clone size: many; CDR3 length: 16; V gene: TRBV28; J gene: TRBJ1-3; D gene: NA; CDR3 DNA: TGTGCCAGCAGTTCTCAAGTGGCCCTCTCTGGAAACACCATATATTTT; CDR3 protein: CASSSQVALSGNTIYF
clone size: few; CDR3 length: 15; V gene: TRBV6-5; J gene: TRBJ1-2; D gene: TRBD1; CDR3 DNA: TGTGCCAGCAGTTACTCGGGACAGGCCCCCTATGGCTACACCTTC; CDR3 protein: CASSYSGQAPYGYTF
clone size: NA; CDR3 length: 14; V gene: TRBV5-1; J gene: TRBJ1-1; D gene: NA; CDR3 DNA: TGCGCCAGCAGCCCGGGGGGTGGGGAATCCTCCGCTTTCTTT; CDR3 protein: CASSPGGGESSAFF
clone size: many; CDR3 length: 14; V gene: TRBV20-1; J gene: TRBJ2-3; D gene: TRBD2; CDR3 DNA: TGCAGTGCCCCAGCGGGGGGAGGGTCAGATACGCAGTATTTT; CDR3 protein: CSAPAGGGSDTQYF